This T cell receptor (beta chain) stems from a study of beta chain features in type 1 diabetes (dated 2018 in TCRdb). As for the study more broadly: No differences in mean age, gender distribution, total cell number or subset yield were found between patients and healthy donors. In the study, TCRB repertoires of sorted circulating CD4+ T cell subsets from recently diagnosed type 1 diabetes patients were compared with those of matched healthy donors. Across all samples, approximately 100 million sorted cells were examined, and cell number per subset correlated strongly with RNA yield. Regulatory and stem cell-like memory subsets were isolated from only 8 patients and about eight healthy donors, whereas naive and central memory subsets came from all 28 donors. What the research found in general, with its limitations: Shorter templates might be favored by PCR, yet because patient and control samples were amplified and corrected together, any such skew would affect both groups equally. Type 1 diabetes patients showed a moderate but significant shortening of TCRB CDR3 length in all four CD4+ subsets. At VDJ recombination sites, type 1 diabetes patients had fewer insertions and more deleted nucleotides, which implies abnormalities in thymic rearrangement. Because the HLA sub-analyses included only small numbers of individuals, any influence of HLA type on TCRB rearrangement was left unresolved. Because cDNA was sequenced instead of genomic DNA, activated cells with high expression could be over-represented, although the groups did not differ in activation or CD3 levels. Naive, central memory and regulatory TCRB repertoires appeared to be more similar among patients than among healthy donors.

The entire amount of isolated RNA was reverse transcribed using the High Capacity cDNA Reverse Transcription Kit, so the sequenced TCRB transcripts were expressed ones. Deep immunoSEQ sequencing was applied to naive, central memory and regulatory T cell samples, giving an average of about 3.57 million total reads per sample. Sorted cells were lysed in RLT buffer and RNA was extracted with DNase-treated RNeasy Micro or Mini kits, depending on cell number. Each cell subset was processed on its own to prevent cross-contamination, while patient and healthy donor samples were processed together. The immunoSEQ multiplex PCR was used to amplify TCRB sequences from cDNA, generating 87-bp fragments that spanned the CDR3 region. Sequencing of the amplicons was performed on the Illumina HiSeq platform. The authors' analysis ran thus. Synthetic template baselines were used to correct PCR bias computationally, reads within Hamming distance 2 were collapsed, and singletons that could not be merged were discarded. Reads were aligned against IMGT to assign V, D and J genes, CDR3 length and insertions or deletions at six rearrangement sites. Within each subset, clonotype counts were normalized to sorted cell number, and only after that were true diversity and Gini coefficients computed with the tcR R package. The overlap coefficient, calculated on TCRB nucleotide sequences, was used to measure repertoire sharing. Out-of-frame TCRB sequences from naive cells were analyzed to stand in for the pre-selection repertoire. In its TCRdb copy, this immuneACCESS table keeps in-frame sequences only and misses some clones. Where compared with another copy, unresolved V genes explain less than half of these, and the others have no known cause. V and J calls and clone size are copied from that table; D and trimming were computed from the DNA. For this sample the table gives around 400,000 clones, of which roughly 15% were detected only once. The ten largest clones add up to approximately 0.02% of the sample.

A word on this clone: Its antigen is not yet known. Base qualities are not at hand, and no much larger clone is one base apart.

Each donor gave one peripheral blood draw, averaging approximately 0.12 L, which was collected into heparinised tubes. A BD FACSAria II was used to sort naive, central memory, regulatory and stem cell-like memory CD4+ T cells with a panel that included CD45RO, CCR7, CD25, CD127, CD95 and CD27. A purity above 95% was achieved for all sorted populations. PBMCs were separated immediately by Lymphoprep density gradient centrifugation and were stained directly, without being cultured. Samples were stained and sorted in pairs, with one healthy donor and one patient per experiment, so that batch effects were minimized. The CDR3, cysteine through phenylalanine, is 14 amino acids long. Only CDR3 DNA is held: 42 bases, read in frame from base 1. V is clipped by 3 bases and J by 4 bases, and the sequence between their germline boundaries is 13 bases long. Based on the germline V gene, the CDR1 and CDR2 sequences are SGDLS and YYNGEE.

The chain is encoded by TRBV9 joined to TRBJ2-5; the D gene is not confidently resolved. The sample consisted of naive CD4+ T cells from blood. According to the study, the label for this sample's cell subset or site signals: true naive CD4+ T cells. The clonotype was recovered from a woman between 18 and 30 years old in good health. The nucleotides are TGTGCCAGCAGCGCGCGCCTAGTCGGAGAGACCCAGTACTTC. This gives the protein CASSARLVGETQYF.